This T cell receptor beta chain is from a study of blood T cell repertoires in COVID-19. At the level of the study: The samples span acute and convalescent COVID-19 from the United States, Italy and Spain. Sample material is recorded as cDNA or gDNA derived from T cells, B-cell-depleted T cells, or PBMCs.

Germline values: CDR1 DFQATT, CDR2 SNEGSKA (reference sequence). This CDR3 comprises 10 residues. V shed 6 bases and J shed 8 bases, with 10 bases lying between them. This clone was picked up a small number of times. In the study's own analysis: Amplification from reference gene primers served as the basis for estimated nucleated cell counts. Repertoires were generated with immunoSEQ multiplex PCR, while TCRdb's copy carries only in-frame clones and drops some. V and J calls and clone size come straight from that table; D and trimming were deduced from the DNA. The table has 250,000 to 350,000 clones, roughly 85% seen once.

Source material: PBMCs or T cells enriched from blood (not recorded which). This receptor was taken from a woman aged 45-59 years who had recovered from COVID-19. The chain uses TRBV20-1 and TRBJ1-1; a possible D gene is TRBD1 (5 bases). Here the CDR3 reads CSARQIEAFF. Here the CDR3 DNA reads TGCAGTGCCCGACAGATAGAAGCTTTCTTT.